This TCR beta chain was recovered during a study of T cells in localized non-small cell lung cancer. Study-wide results and caveats: Sequencing involved a lone tumor region, leaving heterogeneity possible.

CDR3 size: 14 residues. Trimming cost V 0 bases and J 8 bases, with 13 bases left between them. Germline V gives CDR1 GTSNPN, CDR2 SVGIG (reference sequence). Assay: immunoSEQ multiplex PCR; the TCRdb copy retains only in-frame clones and omits some. The sample shows about 2,800 clones, 25% to 30% of them seen only once. On this clone itself: Its antigen is not identified.

This receptor was obtained from a female donor older than 55 with stage II squamous cell lung carcinoma. The material sequenced was lung tumor tissue, taken before any cancer treatment. The rearrangement uses TRBV30 and TRBJ1-4; maybe TRBD1 (6 bases). CDR3 nucleotides: TGTGCCTGGAGTGTACTTGCGGGGGGCGAAAAACTGTTTTTT. It encodes CAWSVLAGGEKLFF.